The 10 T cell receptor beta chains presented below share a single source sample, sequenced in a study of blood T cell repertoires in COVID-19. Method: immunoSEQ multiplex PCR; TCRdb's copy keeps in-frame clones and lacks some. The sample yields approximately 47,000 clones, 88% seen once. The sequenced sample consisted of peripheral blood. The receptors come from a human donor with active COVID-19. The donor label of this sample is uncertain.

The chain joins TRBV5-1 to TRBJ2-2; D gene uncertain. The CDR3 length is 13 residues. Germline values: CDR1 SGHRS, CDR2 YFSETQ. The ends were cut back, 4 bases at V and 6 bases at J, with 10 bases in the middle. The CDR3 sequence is CASSPTRAGELFF. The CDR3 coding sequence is TGCGCCAGCAGCCCAACCCGCGCCGGGGAGCTGTTTTTT.

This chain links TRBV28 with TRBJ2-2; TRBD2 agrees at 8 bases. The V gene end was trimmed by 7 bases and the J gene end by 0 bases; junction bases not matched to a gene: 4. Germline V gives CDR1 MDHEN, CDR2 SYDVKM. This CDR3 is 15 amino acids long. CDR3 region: CASITGGANTGELFF. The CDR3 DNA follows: TGTGCCAGCATCACGGGGGGGGCGAACACCGGGGAGCTGTTTTTT.

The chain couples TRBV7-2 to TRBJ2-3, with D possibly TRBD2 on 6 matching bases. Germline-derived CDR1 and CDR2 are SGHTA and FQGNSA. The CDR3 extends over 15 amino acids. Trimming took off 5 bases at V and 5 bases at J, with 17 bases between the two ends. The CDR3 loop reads CASSRLPGALDTQYF. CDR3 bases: TGTGCCAGCAGCCGCCTTCCGGGAGCTCTAGATACGCAGTATTTT.

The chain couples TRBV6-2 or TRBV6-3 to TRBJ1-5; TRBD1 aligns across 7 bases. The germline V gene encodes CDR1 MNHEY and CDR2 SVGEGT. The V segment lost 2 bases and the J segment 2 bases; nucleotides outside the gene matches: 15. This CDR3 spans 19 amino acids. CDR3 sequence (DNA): TGTGCCAGCAGTTACAGGGGGCAGACCTTGCCCGAGGGCAATCAGCCCCAGCATTTT. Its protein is CASSYRGQTLPEGNQPQHF.

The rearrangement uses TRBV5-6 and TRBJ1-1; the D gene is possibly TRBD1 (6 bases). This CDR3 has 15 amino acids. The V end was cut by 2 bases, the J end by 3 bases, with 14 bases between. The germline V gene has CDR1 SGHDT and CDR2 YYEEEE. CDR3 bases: TGTGCCAGCAGCTTCAGGACAGTCGGGGACACTGAAGCTTTCTTT. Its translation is CASSFRTVGDTEAFF. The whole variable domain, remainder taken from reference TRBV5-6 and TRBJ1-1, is DAGVTQSPTHLIKTRGQQVTLRCSPKSGHDTVSWYQQALGQGPQFIFQYYEEEERQRGNFPDRFSGHQFPNYSSELNVNALLLGDSALYLCASSFRTVGDTEAFFGQGTRLTVV.

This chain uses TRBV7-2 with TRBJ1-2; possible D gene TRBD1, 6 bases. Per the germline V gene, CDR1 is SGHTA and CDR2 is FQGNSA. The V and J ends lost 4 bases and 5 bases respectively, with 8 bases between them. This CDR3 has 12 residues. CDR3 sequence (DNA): TGTGCCAGCAGCTCGCAGGGGTATGGCTACACCTTC. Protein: CASSSQGYGYTF.

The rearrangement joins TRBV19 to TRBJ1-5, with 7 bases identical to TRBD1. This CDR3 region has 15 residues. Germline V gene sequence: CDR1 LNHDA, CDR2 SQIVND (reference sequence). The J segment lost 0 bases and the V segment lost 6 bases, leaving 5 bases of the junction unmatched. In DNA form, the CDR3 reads TGTGCCAGTAGGGACAGGCCTTATAGCAATCAGCCCCAGCATTTT. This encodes CASRDRPYSNQPQHF.

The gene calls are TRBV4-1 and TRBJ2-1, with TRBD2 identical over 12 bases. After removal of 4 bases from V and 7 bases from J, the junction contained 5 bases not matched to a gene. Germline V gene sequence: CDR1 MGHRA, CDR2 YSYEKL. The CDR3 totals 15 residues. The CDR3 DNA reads TGCGCCAGCAGCCCAAGACTAGCGGGAGTGAATGAGCAGTTCTTC. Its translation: CASSPRLAGVNEQFF.

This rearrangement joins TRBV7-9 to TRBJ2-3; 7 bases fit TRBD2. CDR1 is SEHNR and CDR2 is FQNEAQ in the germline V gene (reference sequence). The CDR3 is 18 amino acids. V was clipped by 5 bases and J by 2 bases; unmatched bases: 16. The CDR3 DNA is TGTGCCAGCAGCCCACCCTATGGTGGCCGGGGGGACACAGATACGCAGTATTTT. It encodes CASSPPYGGRGDTDTQYF.

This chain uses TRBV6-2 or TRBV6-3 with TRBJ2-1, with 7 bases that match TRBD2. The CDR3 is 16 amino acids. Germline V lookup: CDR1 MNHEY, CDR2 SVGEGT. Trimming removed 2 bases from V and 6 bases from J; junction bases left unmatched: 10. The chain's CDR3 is CASSYPTGGLGNEQFF. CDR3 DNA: TGTGCCAGCAGTTACCCCACGGGAGGTCTCGGCAATGAGCAGTTCTTC.